This is a list of T cell receptor beta chains from one sample in a study of T cells in Graves' hyperthyroidism and ophthalmopathy. Using its own MiXCR run on the multiplex PCR reads, TCRdb lists one record per CDR3 protein. The table includes more than 500,000 distinct CDR3 sequences, under 15% detected once. What was sequenced was blood. Receptor source: a woman aged 40 to 49 with Graves' ophthalmopathy. CDR3s include the opening cysteine and the closing phenylalanine or tryptophan. A D gene is named only where the DNA matches it firmly. Size is stated for part of the rows, as once, few or many counts, or as a class when the clone is expanded.

length,J,V,size,D,CDR3,DNA
13,TRBJ2-7,TRBV6-1,many,TRBD1,CASMETGGYEQYF,TGTGCCAGCATGGAGACAGGGGGTTACGAGCAGTACTTC
13,TRBJ2-7,TRBV5-1,many,.,CASLRTVTLEQYF,TGCGCCAGCCTTAGGACAGTAACGCTCGAGCAGTACTTC
14,TRBJ1-1,TRBV28,many,TRBD1,CASRNRDRVSEAFF,TGTGCCAGCAGAAACCGGGACAGGGTCAGTGAAGCTTTCTTT
16,TRBJ2-1,TRBV18,few,.,CASSLQRAAGGNEQFF,TGTGCCAGCTCACTTCAACGGGCAGCAGGGGGGAATGAGCAGTTCTTC
15,TRBJ2-7,TRBV6-1,.,TRBD1,CASRVRDRGNYEQYF,TGTGCCAGCAGGGTCCGGGACAGGGGTAATTACGAGCAGTACTTC
13,TRBJ1-4,TRBV19,.,.,CASTVGRGAQLFF,TGTGCCAGTACAGTCGGTAGAGGCGCACAACTGTTTTTT
14,TRBJ1-1,TRBV5-8,many,.,CASSPTDWNTEAFF,TGTGCCAGCAGCCCCACAGACTGGAACACTGAAGCTTTCTTT
15,TRBJ1-1,TRBV25-1,few,TRBD1,CASSGNRGQNTEAFF,TGTGCCAGCAGTGGGAACAGGGGGCAGAACACTGAAGCTTTCTTT
13,TRBJ1-2,TRBV19,many,.,CASSQAYNYGYTF,TGTGCCAGTAGTCAAGCCTATAACTATGGCTACACCTTC
15,TRBJ1-1,TRBV6-5,many,.,CASSHPAGPNTEAFF,TGTGCCAGCAGCCACCCCGCCGGGCCTAACACTGAAGCTTTCTTT
13,TRBJ2-7,TRBV19,many,.,CASSEGAGYEQYF,TGTGCCAGTAGTGAGGGAGCGGGCTACGAGCAGTACTTC
17,TRBJ1-5,TRBV6-2/TRBV6-3,many,.,CASSTPMYGEAGQPQHF,TGTGCCAGCAGTACCCCGATGTATGGAGAGGCTGGTCAGCCCCAGCATTTT
17,TRBJ2-1,TRBV4-2,few,TRBD2,CASSQEGGTSGRNEQFF,TGTGCCAGCAGCCAAGAGGGGGGGACTAGCGGGAGAAATGAGCAGTTCTTC
13,TRBJ2-2,TRBV30,many,.,CAWTNGNTGELFF,TGTGCCTGGACCAACGGGAACACCGGGGAGCTGTTTTTT
12,TRBJ1-2,TRBV15,.,.,CATSRAGLGYTF,TGTGCCACCAGCAGAGCGGGGCTCGGCTACACCTTC
15,TRBJ2-7,TRBV27,many,.,CASSLSLGGAAEQYF,TGTGCCAGCAGTTTATCGCTTGGTGGGGCTGCCGAGCAGTACTTC
15,TRBJ2-7,TRBV11-2,many,TRBD2,CASSVIAGGPYEQYF,TGTGCCAGCAGCGTGATAGCGGGAGGGCCTTACGAGCAGTACTTC
16,TRBJ2-7,TRBV12-3/TRBV12-4,.,TRBD2,CASSTIGTRVSYEQYF,TGTGCCAGCAGTACCATTGGGACTAGGGTCTCCTACGAGCAGTACTTC
17,TRBJ2-2,TRBV7-8,many,TRBD1,CASSLYRTGGGTGELFF,TGTGCCAGCAGCTTATACCGGACAGGGGGAGGCACCGGGGAGCTGTTTTTT
14,TRBJ2-5,TRBV11-3,few,.,CASSLVWVRETQYF,TGTGCCAGCAGCTTAGTCTGGGTTAGAGAGACCCAGTACTTC
16,TRBJ1-5,TRBV4-1,few,.,CASSQDLWGNNQPQHF,TGCGCCAGCAGCCAAGATCTTTGGGGAAACAATCAGCCCCAGCATTTT
12,TRBJ2-1,TRBV3-1,few,.,CASSHGAHEQFF,TGTGCCAGCAGCCATGGGGCACATGAGCAGTTCTTC
15,TRBJ2-3,TRBV20-1,.,TRBD2,CSASRLAVSTDTQYF,TGCAGTGCTAGCCGACTAGCGGTCAGCACAGATACGCAGTATTTT
13,TRBJ1-1,TRBV30,many,.,CAWSWQHNTEAFF,TGTGCCTGGAGTTGGCAGCACAACACTGAAGCTTTCTTT
13,TRBJ2-5,TRBV12-3/TRBV12-4,few,.,CASSTRRQETQYF,TGTGCCAGCTCAACTCGTCGGCAAGAGACCCAGTACTTC
16,TRBJ2-7,TRBV29-1,many,TRBD1,CSVYSEGPRGPDEQYF,TGCAGCGTCTACAGCGAAGGGCCCAGGGGGCCCGACGAGCAGTACTTC
13,TRBJ2-2,TRBV7-8,many,TRBD1,CASSFGTAGELFF,TGTGCCAGCAGCTTCGGGACAGCCGGGGAGCTGTTTTTT
16,TRBJ2-2,TRBV6-2/TRBV6-3,.,.,CASSPGAGTYTGELFF,TGTGCCAGCAGTCCAGGAGCGGGGACATACACCGGGGAGCTGTTTTTT
10,TRBJ1-1,TRBV20-1,.,.,CSTADREAFF,TGCAGCACCGCAGACAGGGAAGCTTTCTTT
14,TRBJ1-1,TRBV19,.,TRBD1,CASGDRGQNTEAFF,TGTGCCAGTGGGGACAGGGGGCAGAACACTGAAGCTTTCTTT
14,TRBJ2-7,TRBV12-3/TRBV12-4,many,TRBD2,CATPRLAESYEQYF,TGTGCCACCCCAAGACTAGCGGAGTCCTACGAGCAGTACTTC